This T cell receptor (beta chain) was sequenced during a study of blood T cell repertoires in COVID-19. Study-wide context: Samples of COVID-19 (acute and convalescent) were obtained from the United States, Italy and Spain. PBMCs, B-cell-depleted T cells, or T cells were the source of the cDNA or gDNA that made up the material.

Per the authors' pipeline: Amplification of reference gene primers was used by the study to estimate nucleated cell counts. Sequencing was performed with immunoSEQ multiplex PCR; in TCRdb, only in-frame clones are kept and a portion is missing. The V and J calls and clone size were taken over from that table, and D and trimming were inferred from the DNA. Seen here are a few hundred thousand clones, about 85% observed once, and the top ten hold less than 2.5%. Sequencing was carried out using peripheral blood. The clonotype originates from a man aged 18 to 30 with active or convalescent COVID-19.

CDR3 nucleotide sequence: TGTGCCAGCAGCCCAACCCAAGGGAGGGGCGAAAAACTGTTTTTT. Translating it yields CASSPTQGRGEKLFF. This rearrangement joins TRBV7-8 to TRBJ1-4; TRBD1 is a possible D gene (5 bases). CDR3 length: 15 residues. V lost 5 bases and J 8 bases, leaving 18 bases between the germline ends. Per germline, CDR1 SGHVS and CDR2 FQNEAQ.